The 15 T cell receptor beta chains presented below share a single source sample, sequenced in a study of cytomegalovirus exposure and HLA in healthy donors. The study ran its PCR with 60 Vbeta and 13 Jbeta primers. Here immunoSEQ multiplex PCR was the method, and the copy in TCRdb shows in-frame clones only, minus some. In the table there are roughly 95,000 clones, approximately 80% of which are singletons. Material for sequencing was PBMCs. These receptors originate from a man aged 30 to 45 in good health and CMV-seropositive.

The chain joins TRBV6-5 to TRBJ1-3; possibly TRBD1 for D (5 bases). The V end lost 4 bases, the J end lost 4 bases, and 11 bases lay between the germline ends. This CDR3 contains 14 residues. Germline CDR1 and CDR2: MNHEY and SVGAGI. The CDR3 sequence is CASSSTGKGNTIYF. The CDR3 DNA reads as TGTGCCAGCAGTTCCACAGGAAAGGGAAACACCATATATTTT.

This CDR3 reads CASRTDGAQYF. The CDR3 region has the DNA TGTGCCAGTAGGACCGATGGAGCGCAGTATTTT. The chain carries TRBV19 and TRBJ2-3; no clear D gene. The CDR3 has 11 residues. Trimming stripped 6 bases from V and 10 bases from J, with 11 bases between. CDR1 is LNHDA, CDR2 SQIVND, per germline (reference sequence).

The CDR3, as DNA: TGTGCCAGCAGTGACCTCACGGGTACGCAGTATTTT. It is translated as CASSDLTGTQYF. V usage is TRBV6-4 and J usage is TRBJ2-3, with D unresolved. This CDR3 spans 12 amino acids. V was trimmed by 2 bases and J by 8 bases, leaving 8 bases between them. The germline gives CDR1 MRHNA, CDR2 SNTAGT.

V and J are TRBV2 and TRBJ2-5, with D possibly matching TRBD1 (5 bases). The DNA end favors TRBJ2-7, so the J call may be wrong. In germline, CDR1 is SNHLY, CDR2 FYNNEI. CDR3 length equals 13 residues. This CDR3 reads CASRVGASYEQYF. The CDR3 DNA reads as TGTGCCAGCAGGGTAGGGGCCTCCTACGAGCAGTACTTC.

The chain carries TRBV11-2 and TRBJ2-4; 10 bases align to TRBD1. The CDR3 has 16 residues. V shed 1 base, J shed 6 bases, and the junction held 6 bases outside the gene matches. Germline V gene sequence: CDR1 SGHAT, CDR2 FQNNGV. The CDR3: CASSLVPGQGGNIQYF. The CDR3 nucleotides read TGTGCCAGCAGCTTAGTCCCCGGACAGGGGGGAAACATTCAGTACTTC.

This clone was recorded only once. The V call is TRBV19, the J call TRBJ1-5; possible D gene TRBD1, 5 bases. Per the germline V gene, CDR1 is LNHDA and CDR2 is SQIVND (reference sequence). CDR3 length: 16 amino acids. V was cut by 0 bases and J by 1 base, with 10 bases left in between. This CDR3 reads CASSIDWGFSNQPQHF. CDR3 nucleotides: TGTGCCAGTAGTATAGATTGGGGCTTCAGCAATCAGCCCCAGCATTTT.

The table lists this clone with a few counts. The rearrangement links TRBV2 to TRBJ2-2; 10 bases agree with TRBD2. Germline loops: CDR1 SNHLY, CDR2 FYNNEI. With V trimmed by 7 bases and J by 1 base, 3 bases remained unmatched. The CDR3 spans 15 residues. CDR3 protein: CASTRTSGNTGELFF. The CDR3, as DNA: TGTGCCAGCACCCGGACTAGCGGGAACACCGGGGAGCTGTTTTTT.

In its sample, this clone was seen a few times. CDR3 coding DNA: TGTGCCAGCAGGGGGACAGGGCGCACAGATACGCAGTATTTT. It codes for CASRGTGRTDTQYF. The gene calls are TRBV27 and TRBJ2-3; 9 positions match TRBD1. Germline V gene sequence: CDR1 MNHEY, CDR2 SMNVEV (reference sequence). The length of the CDR3 is 14 residues. The V gene end was trimmed by 6 bases and the J gene end by 1 base; junction bases not matched to a gene: 2.

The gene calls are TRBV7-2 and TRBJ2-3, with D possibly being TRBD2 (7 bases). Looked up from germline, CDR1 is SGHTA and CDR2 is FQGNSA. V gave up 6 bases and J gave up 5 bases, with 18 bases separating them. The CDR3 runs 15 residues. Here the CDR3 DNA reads TGTGCCAGCAGACAAGGGGGGGTCCGGGGAGATACGCAGTATTTT. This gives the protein CASRQGGVRGDTQYF.

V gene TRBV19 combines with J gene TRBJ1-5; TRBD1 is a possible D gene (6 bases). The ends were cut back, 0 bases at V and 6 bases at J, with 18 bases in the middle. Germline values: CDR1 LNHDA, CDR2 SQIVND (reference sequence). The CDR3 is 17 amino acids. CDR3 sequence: CASSIEEGLGGFQPQHF. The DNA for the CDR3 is TGTGCCAGTAGTATAGAGGAAGGATTAGGGGGTTTTCAGCCCCAGCATTTT.

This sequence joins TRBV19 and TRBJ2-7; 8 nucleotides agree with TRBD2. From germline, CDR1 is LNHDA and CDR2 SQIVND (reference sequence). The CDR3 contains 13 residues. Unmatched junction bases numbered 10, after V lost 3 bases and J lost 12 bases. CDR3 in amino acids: CASSIGASGPRYF. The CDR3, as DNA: TGTGCCAGTAGTATTGGGGCTAGCGGGCCTCGGTACTTC.

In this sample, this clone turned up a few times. CDR3 protein: CASRLTPYYEQYF. The CDR3 DNA sequence: TGTGCCAGCCGGTTGACACCTTACTACGAGCAGTACTTC. The chain has TRBV6-5 and TRBJ2-7, with unresolved D. V lost 8 bases to trimming and J lost 3 bases, with 14 bases between them. This CDR3 contains 13 residues. Per the germline V gene, CDR1 is MNHEY and CDR2 is SVGAGI.

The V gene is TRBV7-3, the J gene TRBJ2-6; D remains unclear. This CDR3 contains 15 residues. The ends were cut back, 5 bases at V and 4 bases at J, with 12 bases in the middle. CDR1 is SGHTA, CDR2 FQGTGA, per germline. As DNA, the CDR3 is TGTGCCAGCAGCCCCCGACTCGCCGGGGCCAACGTCCTGACTTTC. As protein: CASSPRLAGANVLTF. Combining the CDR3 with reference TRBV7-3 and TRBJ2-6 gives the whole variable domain GAGVSQTPSNKVTEKGKYVELRCDPISGHTALYWYRQSLGQGPEFLIYFQGTGAADDSGLPNDRFFAVRPEGSVSTLKIQRTERGDSAVYLCASSPRLAGANVLTFGAGSRLTVL.

CDR3 protein: CASSFGTPDTEAFF. The CDR3 nucleotides are TGTGCCAGCAGCTTCGGGACACCGGACACTGAAGCTTTCTTT. The V gene is TRBV5-6, the J gene TRBJ1-1; weak D call: TRBD1 (6 bases). The V end lost 2 bases, the J end lost 3 bases, and 11 bases lay between the germline ends. The CDR3 runs to 14 residues. Germline CDR1 and CDR2: SGHDT and YYEEEE.

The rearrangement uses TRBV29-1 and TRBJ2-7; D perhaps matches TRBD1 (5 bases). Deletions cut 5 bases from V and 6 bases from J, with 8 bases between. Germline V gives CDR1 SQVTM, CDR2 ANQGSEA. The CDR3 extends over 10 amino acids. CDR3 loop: CSVYRSEQYV. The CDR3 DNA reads TGCAGCGTTTACAGGAGCGAGCAGTACGTC.